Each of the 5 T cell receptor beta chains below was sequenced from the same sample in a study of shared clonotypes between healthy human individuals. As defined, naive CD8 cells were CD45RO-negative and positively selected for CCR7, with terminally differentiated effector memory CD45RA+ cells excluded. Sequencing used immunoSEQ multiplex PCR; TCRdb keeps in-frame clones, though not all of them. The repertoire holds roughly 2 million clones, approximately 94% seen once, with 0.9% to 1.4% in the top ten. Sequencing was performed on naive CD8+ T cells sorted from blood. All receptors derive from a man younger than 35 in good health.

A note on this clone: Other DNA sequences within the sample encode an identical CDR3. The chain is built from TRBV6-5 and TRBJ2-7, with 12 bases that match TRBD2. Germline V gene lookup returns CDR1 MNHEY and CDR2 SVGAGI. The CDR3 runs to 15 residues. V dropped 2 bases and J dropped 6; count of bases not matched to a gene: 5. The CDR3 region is CASSYLAGGLGEQYF. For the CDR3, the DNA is TGTGCCAGCAGTTACCTAGCGGGAGGGTTGGGCGAGCAGTACTTC.

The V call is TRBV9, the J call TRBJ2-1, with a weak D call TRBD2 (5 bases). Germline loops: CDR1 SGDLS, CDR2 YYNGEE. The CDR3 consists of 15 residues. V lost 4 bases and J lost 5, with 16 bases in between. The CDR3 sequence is CASSPRGYPDNEQFF. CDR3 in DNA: TGTGCCAGCAGCCCGAGAGGGTACCCGGACAATGAGCAGTTCTTC.

The CDR3 region is CASSPAAGNTGELFF. CDR3 sequence (DNA): TGTGCCAGCAGCCCCGCGGCTGGAAACACCGGGGAGCTGTTTTTT. The chain carries TRBV7-6 and TRBJ2-2; D is uncertain. This CDR3 has 15 amino acids. V was pared by 5 bases and J by 2 bases, with 12 bases between. In germline, CDR1 is SGHVS, CDR2 FNYEAQ. Drawing the rest from reference TRBV7-6 and TRBJ2-2, the complete variable domain is GAGVSQSPRYKVTKRGQDVALRCDPISGHVSLYWYRQALGQGPEFLTYFNYEAQQDKSGLPNDRFSAERPEGSISTLTIQRTEQRDSAMYRCASSPAAGNTGELFFGEGSRLTVL.

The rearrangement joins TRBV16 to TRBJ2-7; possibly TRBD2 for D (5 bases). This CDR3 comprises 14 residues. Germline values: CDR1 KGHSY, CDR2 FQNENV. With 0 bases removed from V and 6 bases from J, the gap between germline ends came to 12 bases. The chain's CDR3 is CASSQSYLSGEQYF. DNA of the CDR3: TGTGCCAGCAGCCAATCTTATTTAAGCGGCGAGCAGTACTTC.

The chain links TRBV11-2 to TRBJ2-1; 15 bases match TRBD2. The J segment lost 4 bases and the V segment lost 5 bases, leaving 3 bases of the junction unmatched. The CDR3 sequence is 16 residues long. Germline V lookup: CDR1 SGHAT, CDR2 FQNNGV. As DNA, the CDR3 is TGTGCCAGCAGCGGACTAGCGGGAGGGATTTACAATGAGCAGTTCTTC. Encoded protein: CASSGLAGGIYNEQFF.